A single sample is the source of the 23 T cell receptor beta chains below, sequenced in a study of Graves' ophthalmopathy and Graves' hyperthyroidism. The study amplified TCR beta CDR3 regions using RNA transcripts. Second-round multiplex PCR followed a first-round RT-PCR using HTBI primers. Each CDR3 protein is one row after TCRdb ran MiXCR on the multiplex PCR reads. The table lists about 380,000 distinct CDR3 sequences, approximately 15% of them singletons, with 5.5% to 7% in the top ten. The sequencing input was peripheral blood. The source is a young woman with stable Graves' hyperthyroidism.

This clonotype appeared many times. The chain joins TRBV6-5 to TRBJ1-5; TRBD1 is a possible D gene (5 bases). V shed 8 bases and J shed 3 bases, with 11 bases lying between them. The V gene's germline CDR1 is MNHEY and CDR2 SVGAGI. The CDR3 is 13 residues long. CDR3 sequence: CASQRQFNQPQHF. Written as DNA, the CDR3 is TGTGCCAGCCAGCGACAGTTCAATCAGCCCCAGCATTTT.

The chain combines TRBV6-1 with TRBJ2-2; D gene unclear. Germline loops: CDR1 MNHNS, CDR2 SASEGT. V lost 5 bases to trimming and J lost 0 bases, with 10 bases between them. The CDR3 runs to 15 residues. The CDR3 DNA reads TGTGCCAGCAGTACGGAATCCGCGAACACCGGGGAGCTGTTTTTT. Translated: CASSTESANTGELFF.

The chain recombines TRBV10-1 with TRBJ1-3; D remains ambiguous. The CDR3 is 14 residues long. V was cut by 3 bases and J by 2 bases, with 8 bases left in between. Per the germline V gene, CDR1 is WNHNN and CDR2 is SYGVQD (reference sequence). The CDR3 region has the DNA TGCGCCAGCAGTGATCATGGAACTGGAAACACCATATATTTT. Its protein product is CASSDHGTGNTIYF.

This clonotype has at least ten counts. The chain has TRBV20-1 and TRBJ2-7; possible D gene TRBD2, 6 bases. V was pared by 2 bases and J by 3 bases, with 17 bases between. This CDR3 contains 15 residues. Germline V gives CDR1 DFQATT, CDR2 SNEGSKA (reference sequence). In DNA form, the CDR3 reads TGCAGTGCTAGAATGGGGGGAGGCCCTAACTACGAGCAGTACTTC. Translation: CSARMGGGPNYEQYF.

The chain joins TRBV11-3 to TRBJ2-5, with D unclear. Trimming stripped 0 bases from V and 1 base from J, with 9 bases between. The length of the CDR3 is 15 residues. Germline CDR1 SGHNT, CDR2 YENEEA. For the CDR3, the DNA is TGTGCCAGCAGCTTAGAAGCCAGATCCCAAGAGACCCAGTACTTC. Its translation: CASSLEARSQETQYF.

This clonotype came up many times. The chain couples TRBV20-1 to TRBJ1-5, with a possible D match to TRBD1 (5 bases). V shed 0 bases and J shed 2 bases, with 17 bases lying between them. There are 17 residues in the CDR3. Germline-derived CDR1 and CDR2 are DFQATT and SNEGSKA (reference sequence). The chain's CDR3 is CSARDLPSGRGNQPQHF. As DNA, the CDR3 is TGCAGTGCTAGAGACCTACCGTCAGGGCGGGGCAATCAGCCCCAGCATTTT.

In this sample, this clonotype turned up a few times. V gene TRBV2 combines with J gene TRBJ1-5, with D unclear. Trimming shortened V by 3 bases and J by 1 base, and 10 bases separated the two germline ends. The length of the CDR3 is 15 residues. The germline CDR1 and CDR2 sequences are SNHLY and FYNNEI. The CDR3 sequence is CASSDGSPSNQPQHF. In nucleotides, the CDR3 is TGTGCCAGCAGTGACGGTTCACCAAGCAATCAGCCCCAGCATTTT. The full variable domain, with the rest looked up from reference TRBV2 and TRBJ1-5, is EPEVTQTPSHQVTQMGQEVILRCVPISNHLYFYWYRQILGQKVEFLVSFYNNEISEKSEIFDDQFSVERPDGSNFTLKIRSTKLEDSAMYFCASSDGSPSNQPQHFGDGTRLSIL.

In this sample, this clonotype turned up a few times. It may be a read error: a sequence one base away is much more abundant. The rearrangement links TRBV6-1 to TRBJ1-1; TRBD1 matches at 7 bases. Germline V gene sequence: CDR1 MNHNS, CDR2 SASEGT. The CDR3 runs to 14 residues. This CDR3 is CVSTATGRNTEAFF. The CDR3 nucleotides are TGTGTCAGCACCGCGACAGGGCGGAACACTGAAGCTTTCTTT.

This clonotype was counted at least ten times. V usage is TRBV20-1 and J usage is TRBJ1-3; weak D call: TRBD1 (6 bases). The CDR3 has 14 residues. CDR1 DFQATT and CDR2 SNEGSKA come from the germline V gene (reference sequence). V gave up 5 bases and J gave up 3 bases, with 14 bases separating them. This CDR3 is CSAAREGGGNTIYF. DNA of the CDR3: TGCAGTGCTGCCAGAGAGGGGGGTGGAAACACCATATATTTT.

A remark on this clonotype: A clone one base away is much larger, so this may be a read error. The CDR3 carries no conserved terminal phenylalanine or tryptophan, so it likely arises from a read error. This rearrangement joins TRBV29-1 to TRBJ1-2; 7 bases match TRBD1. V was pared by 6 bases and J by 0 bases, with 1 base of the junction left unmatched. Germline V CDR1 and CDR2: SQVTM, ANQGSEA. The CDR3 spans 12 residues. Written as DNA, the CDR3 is TGCAGCGTCGGGACAGCTAACTATGGCTACACCTAC. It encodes CSVGTANYGYTY.

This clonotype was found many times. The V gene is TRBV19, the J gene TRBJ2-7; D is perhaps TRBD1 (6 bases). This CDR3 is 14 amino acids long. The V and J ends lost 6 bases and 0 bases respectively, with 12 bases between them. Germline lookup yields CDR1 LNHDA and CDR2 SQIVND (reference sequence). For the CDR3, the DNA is TGTGCCAGTAGGAACCGGGACACCTCCTACGAGCAGTACTTC. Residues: CASRNRDTSYEQYF.

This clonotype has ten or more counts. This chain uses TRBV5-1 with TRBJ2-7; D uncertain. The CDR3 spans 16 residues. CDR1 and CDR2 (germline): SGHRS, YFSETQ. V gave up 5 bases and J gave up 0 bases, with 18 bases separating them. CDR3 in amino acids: CASRYPAGTSSYEQYF. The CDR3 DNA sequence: TGCGCCAGCAGGTACCCGGCCGGCACGAGCTCCTACGAGCAGTACTTC.

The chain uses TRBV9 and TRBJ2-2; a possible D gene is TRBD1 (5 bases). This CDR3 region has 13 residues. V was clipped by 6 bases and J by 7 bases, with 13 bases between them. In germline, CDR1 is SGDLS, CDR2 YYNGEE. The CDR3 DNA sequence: TGTGCCAGCAAGGGGTTTCGTAACGGGGAGCTGTTTTTT. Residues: CASKGFRNGELFF.

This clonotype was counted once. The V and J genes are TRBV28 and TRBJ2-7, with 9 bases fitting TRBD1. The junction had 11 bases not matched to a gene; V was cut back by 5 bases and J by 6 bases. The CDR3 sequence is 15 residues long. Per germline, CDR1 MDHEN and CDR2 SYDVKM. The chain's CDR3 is CASSIVGTGSSEQYF. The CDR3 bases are TGTGCCAGCAGTATAGTAGGGACAGGGTCTTCCGAGCAGTACTTC.

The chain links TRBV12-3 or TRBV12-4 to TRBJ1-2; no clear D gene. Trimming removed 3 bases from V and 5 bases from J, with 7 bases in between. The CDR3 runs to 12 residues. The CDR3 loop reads CASSFSEYGYTF. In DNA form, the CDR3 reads TGTGCCAGCAGTTTTTCTGAATATGGCTACACCTTC.

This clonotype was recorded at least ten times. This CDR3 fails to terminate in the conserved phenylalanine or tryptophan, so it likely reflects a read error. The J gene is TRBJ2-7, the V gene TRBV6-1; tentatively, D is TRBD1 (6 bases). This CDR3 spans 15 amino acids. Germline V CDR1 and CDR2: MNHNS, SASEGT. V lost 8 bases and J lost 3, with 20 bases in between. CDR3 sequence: CASGLTGQPHYEQYL. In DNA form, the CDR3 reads TGTGCCAGCGGCCTAACAGGACAGCCCCACTACGAGCAGTACCTC.

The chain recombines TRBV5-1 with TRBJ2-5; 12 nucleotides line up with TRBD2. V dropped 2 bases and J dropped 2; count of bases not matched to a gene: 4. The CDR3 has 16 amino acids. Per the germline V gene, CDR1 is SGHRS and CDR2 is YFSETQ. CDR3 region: CASSFGLAGTQETQYF. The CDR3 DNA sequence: TGCGCCAGCAGCTTTGGACTAGCGGGGACACAAGAGACCCAGTACTTC.

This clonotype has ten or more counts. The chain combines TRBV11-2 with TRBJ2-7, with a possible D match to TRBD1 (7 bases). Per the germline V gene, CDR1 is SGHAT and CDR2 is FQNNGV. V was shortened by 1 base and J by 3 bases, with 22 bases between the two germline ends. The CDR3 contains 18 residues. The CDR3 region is CASSLGEGGQFLVYEQYF. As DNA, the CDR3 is TGTGCCAGCAGCTTAGGAGAGGGGGGACAGTTCCTCGTCTACGAGCAGTACTTC.

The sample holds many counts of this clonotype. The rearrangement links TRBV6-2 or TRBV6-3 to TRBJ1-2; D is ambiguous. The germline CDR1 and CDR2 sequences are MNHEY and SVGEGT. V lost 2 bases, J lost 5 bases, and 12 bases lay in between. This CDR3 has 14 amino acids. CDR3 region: CASSYIEEGYGYTF. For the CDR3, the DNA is TGTGCCAGCAGTTACATCGAGGAAGGGTATGGCTACACCTTC.

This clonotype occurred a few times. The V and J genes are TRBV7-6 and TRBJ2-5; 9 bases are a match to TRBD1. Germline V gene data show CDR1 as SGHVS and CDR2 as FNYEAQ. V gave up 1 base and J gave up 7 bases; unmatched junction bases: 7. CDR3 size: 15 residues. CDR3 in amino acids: CASSLEGTGIRTQYF. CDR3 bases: TGTGCCAGCAGCTTAGAAGGGACAGGGATAAGGACCCAGTACTTC.

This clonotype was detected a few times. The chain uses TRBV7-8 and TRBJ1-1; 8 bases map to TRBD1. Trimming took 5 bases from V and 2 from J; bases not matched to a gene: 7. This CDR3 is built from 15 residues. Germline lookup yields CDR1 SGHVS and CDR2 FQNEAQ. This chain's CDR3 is CASSISTGGNTEAFF. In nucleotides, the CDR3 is TGTGCCAGCAGCATCTCTACAGGGGGTAACACTGAAGCTTTCTTT.

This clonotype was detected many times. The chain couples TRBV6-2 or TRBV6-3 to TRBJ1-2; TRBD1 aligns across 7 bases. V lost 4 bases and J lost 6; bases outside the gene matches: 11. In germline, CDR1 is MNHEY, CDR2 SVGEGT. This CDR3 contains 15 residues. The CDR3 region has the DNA TGTGCCAGCAGTTCCTTGCTCCAGGGGGAAGATGGCTACACCTTC. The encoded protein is CASSSLLQGEDGYTF.

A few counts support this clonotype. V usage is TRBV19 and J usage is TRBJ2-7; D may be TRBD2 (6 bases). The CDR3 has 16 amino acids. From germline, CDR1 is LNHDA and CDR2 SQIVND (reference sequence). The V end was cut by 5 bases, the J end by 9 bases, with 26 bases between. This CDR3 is CASSSGNPGRENVQYF. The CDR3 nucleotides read TGTGCCAGTAGTTCGGGTAATCCGGGTCGGGAGAATGTGCAGTACTTC.